This T cell receptor (beta chain) emerged from a study of blood T cell repertoires in COVID-19. At the level of the study: Researchers got acute and convalescent COVID-19 samples from the United States, Italy and Spain.

Measured with immunoSEQ multiplex PCR; TCRdb has only the in-frame clones, and not every one. In the table there are about 270,000 clones, around 86% of which are singletons. With 7 bases clipped from V and 5 bases from J, the junction kept 6 bases outside the gene matches. The CDR3 is 14 amino acids. Germline lookup yields CDR1 MNHEY and CDR2 SVGAGI. The clonotype comes from a woman in her sixties who had recovered from COVID-19. The chain uses TRBV6-5 and TRBJ2-5; 11 bases line up with TRBD1. What was sequenced was peripheral blood. CDR3 nucleotides: TGTGCCAGCAACCTAGGGACAGGGGGGGAGACCCAGTACTTC. It yields the protein CASNLGTGGETQYF.